Sequencing of this T cell receptor beta chain was carried out in a study of CD8+ T cells in alopecia areata. Study-level background: Each of the treated patients was given oral tofacitinib, 5 to 10 mg twice daily, for moderate-to-severe alopecia areata.

Treatment meaning: oral pan-JAK inhibitor, 5-10 mg twice daily. cDNA reverse transcribed from extracted RNA served as the sequencing template. TCRdb keeps only in-frame clones here, not all; method: immunoSEQ multiplex PCR. Here the sample spans roughly 100,000 clones, 65% to 90% being singletons. The receptor was derived from a human donor with alopecia areata. The specimen comprised CD8+ T cells sorted from blood, sampled between weeks 30 and 35, from a patient treated with tofacitinib.

The CDR3 protein is CASSLSRERRTDTQYF. The CDR3 nucleotides read TGTGCCAGCAGCTTAAGTCGGGAGCGTCGCACAGATACGCAGTATTTT. V gene TRBV7-3 combines with J gene TRBJ2-3; TRBD2 is a possible D gene (6 bases). From germline, CDR1 is SGHTA and CDR2 FQGTGA. This CDR3 region has 16 residues. Trimming took 1 base from V and 1 from J, leaving 12 bases between them.